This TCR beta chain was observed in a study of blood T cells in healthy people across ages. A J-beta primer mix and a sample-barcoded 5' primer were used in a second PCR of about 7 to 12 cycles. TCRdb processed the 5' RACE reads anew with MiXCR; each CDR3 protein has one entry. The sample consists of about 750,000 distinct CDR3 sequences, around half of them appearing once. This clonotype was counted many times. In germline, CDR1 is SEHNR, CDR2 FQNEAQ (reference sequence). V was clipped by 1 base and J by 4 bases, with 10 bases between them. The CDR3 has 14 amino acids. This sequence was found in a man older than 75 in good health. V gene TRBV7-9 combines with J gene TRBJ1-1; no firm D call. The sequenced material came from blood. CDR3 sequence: CASSLVSWATEAFF. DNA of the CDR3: TGTGCCAGCAGCTTAGTCTCATGGGCCACTGAAGCTTTCTTT.